The 8 T cell receptor beta chains presented below share a single source sample, sequenced in a study of early T cells in non-severe SARS-CoV-2 infection. TCRdb redid the calling of the 5' RACE reads with MiXCR, one entry per CDR3 protein. Of 97,000 or so distinct CDR3 sequences listed, about 12% are singletons. Sequencing was performed on whole blood. The receptors stem from an adult who was a healthcare worker with PCR-confirmed SARS-CoV-2 infection or an uninfected control (not recorded which).

The chain recombines TRBV28 with TRBJ1-2; D is undetermined. Germline CDR1 and CDR2: MDHEN and SYDVKM. The ends were cut back, 5 bases at V and 8 bases at J, with 9 bases in the middle. The CDR3 has 11 residues. CDR3 coding DNA: TGTGCCAGCAGTCGAGGCGAGGGCTACACCTTC. The encoded protein is CASSRGEGYTF.

This clonotype has more than one count but fewer than ten. The V call is TRBV30, the J call TRBJ2-1, with D possibly being TRBD2 (5 bases). The CDR3 contains 14 residues. V was cut by 3 bases and J by 0 bases, with 9 bases left in between. Germline-derived CDR1 and CDR2 are GTSNPN and SVGIG (reference sequence). The CDR3 sequence is CAWRAGISYNEQFF. In nucleotides, the CDR3 is TGTGCCTGGAGGGCGGGTATCTCCTACAATGAGCAGTTCTTC.

J is TRBJ2-1 and V is TRBV6-5, with 9 bases lining up with TRBD1. The CDR3 extends over 11 amino acids. With 5 bases clipped from V and 13 bases from J, the junction kept 3 bases outside the gene matches. Germline V gene lookup returns CDR1 MNHEY and CDR2 SVGAGI. CDR3 DNA: TGTGCCAGCAGTCCGGGACAGGGTCAGTTCTTC. Translation: CASSPGQGQFF.

This clonotype turned up a few times. Sequence at one end of the junction differs from germline and may be a read error. The rearrangement links TRBV7-8 to TRBJ2-1; TRBD2 matches 14 bases. From germline, CDR1 is SGHVS and CDR2 FQNEAQ. The CDR3 length is 15 residues. CDR3 region: CASSLPGTSGRNWLF. CDR3 DNA: TGTGCCAGCAGCTTACCCGGGACTAGCGGGAGAAATTGGCTCTTC.

This clonotype was seen a few times. The chain uses TRBV28 and TRBJ2-7; D assignment may be TRBD1 or TRBD2 (6 bases each). The V and J ends lost 7 bases and 0 bases respectively, with 19 bases between them. Germline CDR1 and CDR2: MDHEN and SYDVKM. The CDR3 extends over 16 amino acids. The CDR3 is CASTSPAGGLSYEQYF. The CDR3 bases are TGTGCCAGCACCTCCCCTGCCGGGGGCCTCTCCTACGAGCAGTACTTC.

The rearrangement links TRBV6-2 or TRBV6-3 to TRBJ2-6; D remains ambiguous. The length of the CDR3 is 20 residues. The V end lost 1 base, the J end lost 2 bases, and 21 bases lay between the germline ends. Germline V gene data show CDR1 as MNHEY and CDR2 as SVGEGT. DNA of the CDR3: TGTGCCAGCAGTTACTACCGCTCGTCCCAGTGGTTGGCTGGGGCCAACGTCCTGACTTTC. Its protein product is CASSYYRSSQWLAGANVLTF.

This clonotype appeared many times. The chain links TRBV7-9 to TRBJ2-1; D gene uncertain. This CDR3 is built from 12 residues. V dropped 5 bases and J dropped 8 bases, with 10 bases sitting between them. CDR1 and CDR2 from the germline V gene are SEHNR and FQNEAQ (reference sequence). DNA of the CDR3: TGTGCCAGCAGCCATCCATGGGATGAGCAGTTCTTC. Translating it yields CASSHPWDEQFF.

This clonotype was observed many times. The rearrangement links TRBV13 to TRBJ2-1, with D possibly TRBD1 on 6 matching bases. Looked up from germline, CDR1 is PRHDT and CDR2 is FYEKMQ (reference sequence). V lost 4 bases and J 5 bases, leaving 12 bases between the germline ends. The CDR3 contains 14 residues. This CDR3 is CASSWDIGNNEQFF. DNA for the CDR3: TGTGCCAGCAGCTGGGACATAGGTAACAATGAGCAGTTCTTC. Using reference TRBV13 and TRBJ2-1 for the parts outside the CDR3, the full variable domain is AAGVIQSPRHLIKEKRETATLKCYPIPRHDTVYWYQQGPGQDPQFLISFYEKMQSDKGSIPDRFSAQQFSDYHSELNMSSLELGDSALYFCASSWDIGNNEQFFGPGTRLTVL.